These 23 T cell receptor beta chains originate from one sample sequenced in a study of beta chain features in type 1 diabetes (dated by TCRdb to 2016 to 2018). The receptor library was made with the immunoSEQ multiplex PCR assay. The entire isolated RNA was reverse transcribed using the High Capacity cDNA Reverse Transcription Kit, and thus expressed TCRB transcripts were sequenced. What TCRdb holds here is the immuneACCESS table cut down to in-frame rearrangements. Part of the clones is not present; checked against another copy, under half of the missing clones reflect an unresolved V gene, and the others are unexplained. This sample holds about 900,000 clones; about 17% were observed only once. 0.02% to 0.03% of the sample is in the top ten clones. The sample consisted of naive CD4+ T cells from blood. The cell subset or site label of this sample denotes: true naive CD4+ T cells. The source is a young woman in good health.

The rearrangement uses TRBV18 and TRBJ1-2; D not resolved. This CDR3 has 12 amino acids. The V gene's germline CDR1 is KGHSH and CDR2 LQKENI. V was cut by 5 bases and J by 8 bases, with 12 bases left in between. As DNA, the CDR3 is TGTGCCAGCTCAGCCCCACACGGAGGCTACACCTTC. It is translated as CASSAPHGGYTF.

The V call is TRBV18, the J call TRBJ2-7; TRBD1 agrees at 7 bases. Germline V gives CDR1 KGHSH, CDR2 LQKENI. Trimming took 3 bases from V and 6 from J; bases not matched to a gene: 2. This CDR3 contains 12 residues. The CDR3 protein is CASSPTGSEQYF. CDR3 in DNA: TGTGCCAGCTCACCGACAGGGTCCGAGCAGTACTTC.

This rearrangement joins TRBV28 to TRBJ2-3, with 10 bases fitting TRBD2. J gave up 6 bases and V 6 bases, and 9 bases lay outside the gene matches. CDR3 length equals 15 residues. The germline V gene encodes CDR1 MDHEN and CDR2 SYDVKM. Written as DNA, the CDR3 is TGTGCCAGCAGGTCAGCGGGAGGGCCATTGGATACGCAGTATTTT. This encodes CASRSAGGPLDTQYF.

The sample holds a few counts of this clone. The CDR3 nucleotides are TGCGCCAGCAGTCTGACAGGGGGGGATCAGCCCCAGCATTTT. As protein: CASSLTGGDQPQHF. This chain uses TRBV10-2 with TRBJ1-5, with 9 bases matching TRBD1. In germline, CDR1 is WSHSY, CDR2 SAAADI. This CDR3 spans 14 amino acids. Losses at the gene ends were 5 bases for V and 5 bases for J; bases not matched to a gene: 4.

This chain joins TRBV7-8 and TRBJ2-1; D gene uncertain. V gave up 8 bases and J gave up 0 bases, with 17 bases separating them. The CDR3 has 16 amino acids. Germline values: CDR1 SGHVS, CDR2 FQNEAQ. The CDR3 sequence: CASAFTSASSYNEQFF. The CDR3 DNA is TGTGCCAGCGCTTTCACCAGCGCTAGCTCCTACAATGAGCAGTTCTTC.

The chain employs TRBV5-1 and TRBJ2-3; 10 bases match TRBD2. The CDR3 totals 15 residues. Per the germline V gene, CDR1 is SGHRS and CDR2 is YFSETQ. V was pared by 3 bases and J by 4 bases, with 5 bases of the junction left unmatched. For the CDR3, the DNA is TGCGCCAGCAGCTACCTAGCGGGAGCGGCAGATACGCAGTATTTT. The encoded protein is CASSYLAGAADTQYF.

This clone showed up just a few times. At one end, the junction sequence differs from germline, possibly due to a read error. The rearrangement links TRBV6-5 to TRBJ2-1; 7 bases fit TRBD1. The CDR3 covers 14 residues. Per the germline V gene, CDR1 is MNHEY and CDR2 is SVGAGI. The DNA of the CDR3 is TGTGCCAGCAGCCGGAAAATACAGGGGCACCTCCTGCTCTTC. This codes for CASSRKIQGHLLLF.

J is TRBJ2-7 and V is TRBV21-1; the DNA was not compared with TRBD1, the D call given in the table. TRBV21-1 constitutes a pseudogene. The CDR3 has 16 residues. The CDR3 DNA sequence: TGTGCCAGCAGCAAATTCCTGGGACAGGGGGCTTACGAGCAGTACTTC. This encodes CASSKFLGQGAYEQYF.

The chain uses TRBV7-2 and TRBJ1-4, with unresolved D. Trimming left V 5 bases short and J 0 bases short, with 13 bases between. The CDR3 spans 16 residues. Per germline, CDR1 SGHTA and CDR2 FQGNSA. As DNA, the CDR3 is TGTGCCAGCAGCAAGCCCTCAGGCTCAACTAATGAAAAACTGTTTTTT. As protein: CASSKPSGSTNEKLFF.

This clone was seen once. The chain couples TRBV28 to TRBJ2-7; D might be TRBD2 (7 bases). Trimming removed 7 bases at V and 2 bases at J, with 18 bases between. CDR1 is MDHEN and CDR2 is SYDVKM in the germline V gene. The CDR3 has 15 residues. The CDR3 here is CASKMGGQGTYEQYF. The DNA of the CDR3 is TGTGCCAGCAAAATGGGGGGGCAGGGGACCTACGAGCAGTACTTC.

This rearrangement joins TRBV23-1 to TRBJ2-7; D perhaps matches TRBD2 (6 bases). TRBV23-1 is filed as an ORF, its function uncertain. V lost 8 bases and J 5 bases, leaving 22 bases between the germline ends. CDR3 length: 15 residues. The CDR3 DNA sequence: TGCGCCAGCCCGGGCGGCGGCAGGAGGGCCAACGAGCAGTACTTC. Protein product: CASPGGGRRANEQYF.

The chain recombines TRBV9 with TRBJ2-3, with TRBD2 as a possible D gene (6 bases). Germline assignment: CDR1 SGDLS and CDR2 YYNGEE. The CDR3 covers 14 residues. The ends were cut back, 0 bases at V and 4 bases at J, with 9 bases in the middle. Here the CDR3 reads CASSVAGEADTQYF. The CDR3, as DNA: TGTGCCAGCAGCGTAGCGGGAGAGGCAGATACGCAGTATTTT.

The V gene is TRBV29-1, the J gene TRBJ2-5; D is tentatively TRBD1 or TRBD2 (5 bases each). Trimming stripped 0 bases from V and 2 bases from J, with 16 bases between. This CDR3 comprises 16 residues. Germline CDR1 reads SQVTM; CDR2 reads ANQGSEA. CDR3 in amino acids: CSVEDLRDGGQETQYF. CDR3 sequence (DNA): TGCAGCGTTGAAGACTTACGGGACGGAGGTCAAGAGACCCAGTACTTC.

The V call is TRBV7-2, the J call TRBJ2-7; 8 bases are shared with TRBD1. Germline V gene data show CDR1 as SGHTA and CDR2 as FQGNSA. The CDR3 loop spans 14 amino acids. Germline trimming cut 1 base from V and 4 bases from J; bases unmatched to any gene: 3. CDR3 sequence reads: CASSLVDREYEQYF. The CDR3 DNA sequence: TGTGCCAGCAGCTTAGTGGACAGGGAGTACGAGCAGTACTTC.

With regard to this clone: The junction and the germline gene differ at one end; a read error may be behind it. The CDR3 DNA follows: TGTGCCAGCAGCCAAGGGACAGCGGAACAAGGGACCCAGTACTTC. It translates to CASSQGTAEQGTQYF. The chain is built from TRBV4-2 and TRBJ2-5; a possible D gene is TRBD1 (6 bases). Germline V gene sequence: CDR1 LGHNA, CDR2 YNFKEQ. This CDR3 has 15 amino acids.

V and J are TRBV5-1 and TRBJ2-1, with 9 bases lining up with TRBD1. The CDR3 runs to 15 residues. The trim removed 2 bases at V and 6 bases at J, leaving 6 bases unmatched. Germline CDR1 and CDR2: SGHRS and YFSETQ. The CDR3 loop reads CASSFGGTGSNEQFF. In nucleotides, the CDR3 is TGCGCCAGCAGCTTTGGTGGGACAGGGAGCAATGAGCAGTTCTTC.

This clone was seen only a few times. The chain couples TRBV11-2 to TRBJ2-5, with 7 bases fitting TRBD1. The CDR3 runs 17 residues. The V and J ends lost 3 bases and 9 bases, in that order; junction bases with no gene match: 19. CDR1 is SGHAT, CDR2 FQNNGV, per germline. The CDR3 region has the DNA TGTGCCAGCAGCTTCCCTTCTTCCGGGACAGAGTTTACGGCCCAGTACTTC. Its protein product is CASSFPSSGTEFTAQYF. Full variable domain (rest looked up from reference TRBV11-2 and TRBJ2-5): EAGVAQSPRYKIIEKRQSVAFWCNPISGHATLYWYQQILGQGPKLLIQFQNNGVVDDSQLPKDRFSAERLKGVDSTLKIQPAKLEDSAVYLCASSFPSSGTEFTAQYFGPGTRLLVL.

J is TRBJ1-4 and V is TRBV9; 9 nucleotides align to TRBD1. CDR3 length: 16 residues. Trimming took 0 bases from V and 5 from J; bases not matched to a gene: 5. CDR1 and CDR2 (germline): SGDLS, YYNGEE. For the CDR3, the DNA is TGTGCCAGCAGCGTAGGAACCGGACAGGGGAATGAAAAACTGTTTTTT. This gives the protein CASSVGTGQGNEKLFF.

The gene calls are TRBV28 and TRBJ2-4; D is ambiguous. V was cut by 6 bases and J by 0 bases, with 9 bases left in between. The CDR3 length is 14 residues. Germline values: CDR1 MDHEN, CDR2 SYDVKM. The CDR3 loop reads CASRAPLAKNIQYF. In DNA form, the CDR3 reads TGTGCCAGCAGGGCGCCGCTAGCCAAAAACATTCAGTACTTC.

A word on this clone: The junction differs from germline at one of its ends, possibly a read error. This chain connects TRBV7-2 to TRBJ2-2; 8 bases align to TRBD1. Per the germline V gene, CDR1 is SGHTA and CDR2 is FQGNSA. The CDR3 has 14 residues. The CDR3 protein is CASSHRTGLGELFF. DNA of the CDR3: TGCGCCAGCAGCCACAGGACAGGGCTCGGGGAGCTGTTTTTT.

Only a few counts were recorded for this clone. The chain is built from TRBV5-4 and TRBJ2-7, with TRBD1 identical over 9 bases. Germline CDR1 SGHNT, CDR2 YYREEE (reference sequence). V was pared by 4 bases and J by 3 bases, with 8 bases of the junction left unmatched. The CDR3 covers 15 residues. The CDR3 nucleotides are TGTGCCAGCAGCCGAACCCCGGGACAGGGCTACGAGCAGTACTTC. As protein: CASSRTPGQGYEQYF. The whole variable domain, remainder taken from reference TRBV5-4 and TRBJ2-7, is ETGVTQSPTHLIKTRGQQVTLRCSSQSGHNTVSWYQQALGQGPQFIFQYYREEENGRGNFPPRFSGLQFPNYSSELNVNALELDDSALYLCASSRTPGQGYEQYFGPGTRLTVT.

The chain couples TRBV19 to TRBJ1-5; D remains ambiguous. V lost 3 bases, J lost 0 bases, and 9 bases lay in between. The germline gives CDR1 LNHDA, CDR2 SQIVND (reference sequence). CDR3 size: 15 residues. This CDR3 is CASSMMADSNQPQHF. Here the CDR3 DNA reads TGTGCCAGTAGTATGATGGCCGATAGCAATCAGCCCCAGCATTTT.

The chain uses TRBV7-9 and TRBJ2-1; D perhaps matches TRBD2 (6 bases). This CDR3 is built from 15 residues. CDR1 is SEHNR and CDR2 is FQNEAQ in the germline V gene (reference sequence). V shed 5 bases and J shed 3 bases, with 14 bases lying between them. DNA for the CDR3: TGTGCCAGCAGCCGGACTATTCTTGACTACAATGAGCAGTTCTTC. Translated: CASSRTILDYNEQFF.